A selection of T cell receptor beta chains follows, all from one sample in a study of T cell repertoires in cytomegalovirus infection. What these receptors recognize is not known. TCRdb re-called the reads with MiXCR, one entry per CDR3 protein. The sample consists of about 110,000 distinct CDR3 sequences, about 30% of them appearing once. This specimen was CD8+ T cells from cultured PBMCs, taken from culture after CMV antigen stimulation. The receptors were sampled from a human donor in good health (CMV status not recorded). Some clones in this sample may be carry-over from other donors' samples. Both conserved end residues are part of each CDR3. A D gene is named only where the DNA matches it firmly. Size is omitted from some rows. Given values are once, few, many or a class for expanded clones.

CSARDYLAGGDYNEQFF,TGCAGTGCTAGAGATTACCTAGCGGGGGGCGATTACAATGAGCAGTTCTTC,TRBV20-1,TRBJ2-1,TRBD2,many
CASSSGGTTGELFF,TGTGCCAGCAGCTCAGGGGGGACCACCGGGGAGCTGTTTTTT,TRBV12-3/TRBV12-4,TRBJ2-2,.,few
CASLGGNTDTQYF,TGTGCCAGCCTAGGAGGGAACACAGATACGCAGTATTTT,TRBV2,TRBJ2-3,.,.
CASSSTGQGGGTQYF,TGTGCCAGCAGCTCAACGGGACAGGGCGGAGGTACGCAGTATTTT,TRBV7-2,TRBJ2-3,TRBD1,many
CASALGQGGFYEQYF,TGTGCCAGTGCCCTGGGACAGGGCGGCTTCTACGAGCAGTACTTC,TRBV19,TRBJ2-7,TRBD1,few
CSVEAGDGQETQYF,TGCAGCGTTGAAGCCGGGGACGGCCAAGAGACCCAGTACTTC,TRBV29-1,TRBJ2-5,.,once
CASTPVGMIYEQYF,TGTGCCAGCACCCCGGTGGGGATGATCTACGAGCAGTACTTC,TRBV28,TRBJ2-7,.,few
CASSPYAGGRETQYF,TGTGCCAGCAGCCCTTATGCGGGGGGCCGGGAGACCCAGTACTTC,TRBV6-6,TRBJ2-5,TRBD2,.
CASSDRENTEAFF,TGTGCCAGCAGTGACAGGGAAAACACTGAAGCTTTCTTT,TRBV6-4,TRBJ1-1,.,many
CASRSGGPEQFF,TGTGCCAGCAGGTCGGGGGGGCCTGAGCAGTTCTTC,TRBV12-3/TRBV12-4,TRBJ2-1,TRBD2,.
CASSEVLGRNTEAFF,TGTGCCAGCAGTGAAGTCCTGGGAAGGAACACTGAAGCTTTCTTT,TRBV6-1,TRBJ1-1,.,few
CASTRATDTQYF,TGTGCCAGCACCCGGGCCACAGATACGCAGTATTTT,TRBV12-3/TRBV12-4,TRBJ2-3,.,many
CASSPPDRGMISDTEAFF,TGTGCCAGCAGTCCTCCCGACAGGGGGATGATTTCGGACACTGAAGCTTTCTTT,TRBV7-8,TRBJ1-1,TRBD1,many
CASSMIEAFF,TGTGCCAGCAGCATGATTGAAGCTTTCTTT,TRBV7-3,TRBJ1-1,.,few
CARRRQLNYGYTF,TGTGCCAGGAGACGACAGTTAAACTATGGCTACACCTTC,TRBV6-8,TRBJ1-2,.,many
CASSEAPSGASYEQYF,TGTGCCAGCAGTGAAGCGCCTAGCGGGGCTTCCTACGAGCAGTACTTC,TRBV2,TRBJ2-7,TRBD2,.
CASTPNVRVREKLFF,TGTGCCAGCACCCCCAACGTCAGGGTTAGGGAAAAACTGTTTTTT,TRBV27,TRBJ1-4,.,.